Included here is one TCR beta chain sequence, with context. Per the original methods: Amplifying reference gene primers gave estimates of nucleated cell counts. This table comes from immunoSEQ multiplex PCR, and its TCRdb copy is limited to in-frame clones, with some not included. V and J calls plus clone size are reproduced from that table; the DNA served to infer D and trimming. The sample yields approximately 200,000 clones, about 82% seen once. This sample was included in a study of blood T cell repertoires in COVID-19. Turning to the study itself: Material from acute and convalescent COVID-19 was sourced from the United States, Italy and Spain. PBMCs, B-cell-depleted T cells, or T cells provided the cDNA or gDNA that made up the material.

The V end lost 2 bases, the J end lost 0 bases, and 11 bases lay between the germline ends. CDR1 and CDR2 (germline): SGHDN, FVKESK. This CDR3 contains 15 residues. Sample: peripheral blood. The rearrangement links TRBV14 to TRBJ2-7; D is unresolved. This sequence was found in a woman in her 30s with acute or convalescent COVID-19. The CDR3 DNA sequence: TGTGCCAGCAGCCAATGGGCAGATACCTCCTACGAGCAGTACTTC. The encoded protein is CASSQWADTSYEQYF. Variable domain in full (rest from reference TRBV14 and TRBJ2-7): EAGVTQFPSHSVIEKGQTVTLRCDPISGHDNLYWYRRVMGKEIKFLLHFVKESKQDESGMPNNRFLAERTGGTYSTLKVQPAELEDSGVYFCASSQWADTSYEQYFGPGTRLTVT.